This T cell receptor (beta chain) came from a study of CXCR3-negative and CXCR3-positive naive CD8 T cells. The CDR3 consists of 16 residues. Germline V gene sequence: CDR1 PRHDT, CDR2 FYEKMQ (reference sequence). Preparation of TRB cDNA libraries relied on 5' RACE carrying UMI labels. After re-calling the 5' RACE reads, TCRdb lists one entry per CDR3 protein, DNA absent. The sample totals some 100,000 distinct CDR3 sequences; its top ten clones hold around 0.35%. Regarding this clonotype: What it binds is unknown.

Points from the study as a whole: Comparison of naive CXCR3-negative and CXCR3-positive cells revealed similar TRBV-TRBJ usage, while memory cells differed. CXCR3-positive naive cells had TRB CDR3s that were more hydrophobic than CXCR3-negative naive cells had.

The receptor was isolated from a human donor in good health. Some clones in this sample may be carry-over from other donors' samples. The chain carries TRBV13 and TRBJ1-1; TCRdb gives TRBD1 as the D gene, but with no DNA this cannot be confirmed. Sequenced input: naive CXCR3+ CD8+ T cells from blood. Subset in this sample: CD45RO-CCR7+CD27+CD95- naive CD8+ T cells expressing CXCR3 (TNR3+). This CDR3 is CASLGPAGTANTEAFF.